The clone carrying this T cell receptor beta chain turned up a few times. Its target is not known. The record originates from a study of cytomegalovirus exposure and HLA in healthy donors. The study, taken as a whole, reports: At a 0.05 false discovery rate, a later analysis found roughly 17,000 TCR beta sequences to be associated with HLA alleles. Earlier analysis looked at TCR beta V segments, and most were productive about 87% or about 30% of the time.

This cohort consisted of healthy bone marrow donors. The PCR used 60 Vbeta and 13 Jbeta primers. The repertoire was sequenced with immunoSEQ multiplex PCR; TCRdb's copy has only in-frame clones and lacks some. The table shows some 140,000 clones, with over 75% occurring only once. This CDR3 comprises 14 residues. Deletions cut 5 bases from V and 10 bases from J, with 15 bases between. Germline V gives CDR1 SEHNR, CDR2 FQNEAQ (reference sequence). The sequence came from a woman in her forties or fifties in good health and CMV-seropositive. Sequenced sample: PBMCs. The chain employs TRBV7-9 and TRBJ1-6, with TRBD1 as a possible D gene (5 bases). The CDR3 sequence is CASSPQTVLSPLHF. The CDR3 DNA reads TGTGCCAGCAGCCCTCAGACAGTCTTGTCACCCCTCCACTTT.